The clone carrying this TCR beta chain was counted only a few times. Method: immunoSEQ multiplex PCR; TCRdb's copy keeps in-frame clones and lacks some. The data show about 83,000 clones, about nine tenths seen once. The data derive from a study of control samples from healthy donors and cancer patients. Germline CDR1 reads SQVTM; CDR2 reads ANQGSEA. V lost 4 bases and J lost 0, with 13 bases in between. The CDR3 is 14 amino acids. This chain joins TRBV29-1 and TRBJ2-7; a weak D match, TRBD2 (5 bases). The TCR sequence derives from a man over 45 in good health. Material for sequencing was blood. The CDR3 sequence: CSVGAGGVSYEQYF. The CDR3 region has the DNA TGCAGCGTTGGGGCTGGAGGAGTCTCCTACGAGCAGTACTTC.